The 30 T cell receptor beta chains below were found in one sample sequenced in a study of cytomegalovirus exposure and HLA in healthy donors. Method: immunoSEQ multiplex PCR; TCRdb's copy keeps in-frame clones and lacks some. The sample holds some 66,000 clones, around 97% seen once. Sequences were obtained from PBMCs. All receptors derive from a woman aged 18-35 years in good health and CMV-seropositive.

This chain joins TRBV4-2 and TRBJ2-1, with 10 bases identical to TRBD2. The CDR3 runs 16 residues. From germline, CDR1 is LGHNA and CDR2 YNFKEQ. With V trimmed by 5 bases and J by 7 bases, 11 bases remained unmatched. In DNA form, the CDR3 reads TGTGCCAGCAGCTACAAGACTGGACTAGCGGAAAATGAGCAGTTCTTC. It specifies CASSYKTGLAENEQFF.

CDR3 sequence reads: CAISEPQQGFEQYF. The CDR3 coding sequence is TGTGCCATCAGTGAGCCCCAACAGGGTTTCGAGCAGTACTTC. V and J are TRBV10-3 and TRBJ2-7; D perhaps matches TRBD1 (6 bases). The germline V gene has CDR1 ENHRY and CDR2 SYGVKD. V was pared by 2 bases and J by 6 bases, with 14 bases between. CDR3 length equals 14 residues.

The CDR3 DNA reads TGTGCCAGCATTAGGACAGGGAGAACCGGGGAGCTGTTTTTT. Its translation is CASIRTGRTGELFF. The genes are TRBV6-5 and TRBJ2-2; 8 nucleotides align to TRBD1. CDR1 and CDR2 (germline): MNHEY, SVGAGI. V was clipped by 7 bases and J by 5 bases; unmatched bases: 6. This CDR3 has 14 amino acids.

This clone was counted between two and nine times. This chain uses TRBV10-1 with TRBJ2-7; perhaps TRBD2 as D (6 bases). Germline V gene sequence: CDR1 WNHNN, CDR2 SYGVQD (reference sequence). Between the trimmed V and J ends, which lost 2 bases and 2 bases, there was a span of 10 bases. The CDR3 is 14 amino acids. The CDR3 nucleotides are TGCGCCAGCAGTGAGGGACGGGAGCCCTACGAGCAGTACTTC. Its protein product is CASSEGREPYEQYF.

The chain uses TRBV5-6 and TRBJ2-6, with unresolved D. This CDR3 comprises 14 residues. Germline V gene data show CDR1 as SGHDT and CDR2 as YYEEEE. V lost 5 bases to trimming and J lost 0 bases, with 6 bases between them. CDR3: CASRLVSGANVLTF. CDR3 DNA: TGTGCCAGCAGGCTAGTCTCTGGGGCCAACGTCCTGACTTTC.

The rearrangement joins TRBV2 to TRBJ2-7; TRBD2 matches at 10 bases. With V trimmed by 6 bases and J by 0 bases, 8 bases remained unmatched. The CDR3 length is 16 residues. Germline values: CDR1 SNHLY, CDR2 FYNNEI. The DNA of the CDR3 is TGTGCCAGCAGGGCCGGACTAGCGGAGAGCTCCTACGAGCAGTACTTC. Its protein product is CASRAGLAESSYEQYF.

This rearrangement joins TRBV6-5 to TRBJ2-7, with D maybe TRBD1 (5 bases). V dropped 5 bases and J dropped 5 bases, with 10 bases sitting between them. The germline V gene has CDR1 MNHEY and CDR2 SVGAGI. The CDR3 length is 12 residues. CDR3 in DNA: TGTGCCAGCAGTGAAATGGGGCACGAGCAGTACTTC. It is translated as CASSEMGHEQYF.

The CDR3 DNA reads as TGTGCCAGCAGTTACCTTACTAGCGGGAGGATCGGGGAGCTGTTTTTT. Residues: CASSYLTSGRIGELFF. This sequence joins TRBV6-5 and TRBJ2-2, with 12 bases aligning to TRBD2. Unmatched junction bases numbered 5, after V lost 2 bases and J lost 7 bases. CDR3 length equals 16 residues. Germline V CDR1 and CDR2: MNHEY, SVGAGI.

The table lists this clone with a few counts. The rearrangement joins TRBV2 to TRBJ2-7; D not resolved. With 3 bases removed from V and 2 bases from J, the gap between germline ends came to 8 bases. Germline CDR1 is SNHLY and CDR2 is FYNNEI. The CDR3 is 13 residues long. The CDR3 reads CASSDWHTYEQYF. CDR3 nucleotides: TGTGCCAGCAGTGATTGGCATACCTACGAGCAGTACTTC.

The J gene is TRBJ2-1, the V gene TRBV7-9; no clear D. Germline lookup yields CDR1 SEHNR and CDR2 FQNEAQ (reference sequence). Trimming stripped 6 bases from V and 3 bases from J, with 15 bases between. CDR3 length equals 15 residues. CDR3 in amino acids: CASSAREENYNEQFF. The CDR3 region has the DNA TGTGCCAGCAGTGCCAGAGAGGAAAACTACAATGAGCAGTTCTTC.

The chain joins TRBV5-4 to TRBJ2-5, with 12 bases lining up with TRBD2. The CDR3 runs 17 residues. Germline loops: CDR1 SGHNT, CDR2 YYREEE (reference sequence). J gave up 4 bases and V 2 bases, and 9 bases lay outside the gene matches. CDR3 coding DNA: TGTGCCAGCAGCTTTGATCCTAGCGGGAGGGTGGGAGAGACCCAGTACTTC. As protein: CASSFDPSGRVGETQYF. Filled out from reference TRBV5-4 and TRBJ2-5, the complete variable domain reads ETGVTQSPTHLIKTRGQQVTLRCSSQSGHNTVSWYQQALGQGPQFIFQYYREEENGRGNFPPRFSGLQFPNYSSELNVNALELDDSALYLCASSFDPSGRVGETQYFGPGTRLLVL.

The gene calls are TRBV5-6 and TRBJ2-7, with D perhaps TRBD2 (6 bases). CDR1 SGHDT and CDR2 YYEEEE come from the germline V gene. The CDR3 runs 12 residues. The CDR3 DNA sequence: TGTGCAACCGGGACTGGCTTATACGAGCAGTACTTC. Residues: CATGTGLYEQYF. Full variable domain (remainder filled in from reference TRBV5-6 and TRBJ2-7): DAGVTQSPTHLIKTRGQQVTLRCSPKSGHDTVSWYQQALGQGPQFIFQYYEEEERQRGNFPDRFSGHQFPNYSSELNVNALLLGDSALYLCATGTGLYEQYFGPGTRLTVT.

The J gene is TRBJ1-4, the V gene TRBV6-5; 11 nucleotides align to TRBD1. The CDR3 contains 15 residues. Germline V CDR1 and CDR2: MNHEY, SVGAGI. Germline trimming cut 6 bases from V and 4 bases from J; bases unmatched to any gene: 4. The CDR3 DNA reads TGTGCCAGCAGAGGACAGGGGGCTAGTAATGAAAAACTGTTTTTT. Amino acids: CASRGQGASNEKLFF.

The gene calls are TRBV14 and TRBJ2-5; TRBD1 matches 11 bases. The germline gives CDR1 SGHDN, CDR2 FVKESK. The CDR3 has 18 amino acids. V lost 0 bases to trimming and J lost 4 bases; unmatched junction nucleotides: 10. CDR3 region: CASSQDYPGQGARETQYF. The CDR3 coding sequence is TGTGCCAGCAGCCAAGATTACCCAGGACAGGGGGCAAGAGAGACCCAGTACTTC. Complete variable domain (other parts from reference TRBV14 and TRBJ2-5): EAGVTQFPSHSVIEKGQTVTLRCDPISGHDNLYWYRRVMGKEIKFLLHFVKESKQDESGMPNNRFLAERTGGTYSTLKVQPAELEDSGVYFCASSQDYPGQGARETQYFGPGTRLLVL.

The chain combines TRBV13 with TRBJ1-2; a possible D gene is TRBD1 (6 bases). The CDR3 sequence is 15 residues long. Per germline, CDR1 PRHDT and CDR2 FYEKMQ (reference sequence). The germline V and J ends were trimmed by 5 bases and 8 bases, with 21 bases remaining between them. The CDR3 reads CASSPTGHTKGGYTF. CDR3 bases: TGTGCCAGCAGCCCAACGGGACACACCAAAGGGGGCTACACCTTC.

V and J are TRBV5-4 and TRBJ1-5, with 9 bases aligning to TRBD1. The V gene's germline CDR1 is SGHNT and CDR2 YYREEE (reference sequence). The CDR3 is 15 amino acids. Trimming cost V 0 bases and J 6 bases; bases outside gene matches: 4. The CDR3 DNA is TGTGCCAGCAGCTTGGACGGGACAGGGCCTCAGCCCCAGCATTTT. It specifies CASSLDGTGPQPQHF.

The sample holds one count of this clone. V is TRBV6-5 and J is TRBJ1-5, with 8 positions matching TRBD1. This CDR3 contains 14 residues. CDR1 and CDR2 from the germline V gene are MNHEY and SVGAGI. Trimming cost V 6 bases and J 7 bases; bases outside gene matches: 8. The CDR3, as DNA: TGTGCCAGCAGATCTCAGGGGGCTTGGCAGCCCCAGCATTTT. Amino acid sequence: CASRSQGAWQPQHF.

The chain recombines TRBV27 with TRBJ2-3, with a possible D match to TRBD1 (5 bases). Deletions cut 0 bases from V and 6 bases from J, with 13 bases between. Germline V lookup: CDR1 MNHEY, CDR2 SMNVEV (reference sequence). This CDR3 comprises 15 residues. The CDR3 loop reads CASSLSDPGWDTQYF. The CDR3 DNA reads as TGTGCCAGCAGTTTATCTGACCCAGGGTGGGATACGCAGTATTTT.

The chain uses TRBV5-3 and TRBJ1-5; D unclear. TRBV5-3 is an ORF for which the function is uncertain. This CDR3 contains 17 residues. V lost 2 bases to trimming and J lost 0 bases, with 15 bases between them. CDR3 region: CARSLRSRTGSNQPQHF. DNA of the CDR3: TGTGCCAGAAGCTTACGCTCCCGAACTGGTAGCAATCAGCCCCAGCATTTT.

The chain employs TRBV10-3 and TRBJ1-2; 7 nucleotides line up with TRBD1. Germline V gene sequence: CDR1 ENHRY, CDR2 SYGVKD. The CDR3 loop spans 18 amino acids. The V gene end was trimmed by 2 bases and the J gene end by 5 bases; junction bases not matched to a gene: 17. This chain's CDR3 is CAISEGDREDNRDYGYTF. In nucleotides, the CDR3 is TGTGCCATCAGTGAGGGTGACAGGGAAGACAACCGAGATTATGGCTACACCTTC.

This clone was picked up one time. V usage is TRBV6-5 and J usage is TRBJ2-3, with unresolved D. CDR3 size: 13 residues. Deletions cut 2 bases from V and 4 bases from J, with 7 bases between. Germline CDR1 is MNHEY and CDR2 is SVGAGI. The CDR3 loop reads CASSYGPADTQYF. DNA for the CDR3: TGTGCCAGCAGTTACGGGCCAGCAGATACGCAGTATTTT.

This chain joins TRBV10-1 and TRBJ2-1; the D gene is possibly TRBD1 (6 bases). V lost 6 bases to trimming and J lost 0 bases, with 12 bases between them. CDR1 and CDR2 from the germline V gene are WNHNN and SYGVQD (reference sequence). This CDR3 has 15 amino acids. CDR3 nucleotides: TGCGCCAGCAGCGCAGGGGTGAGCTCCTACAATGAGCAGTTCTTC. Residues: CASSAGVSSYNEQFF.

The chain uses TRBV4-1 and TRBJ2-5; 8 bases align to TRBD2. From germline, CDR1 is MGHRA and CDR2 YSYEKL. J gave up 5 bases and V 2 bases, and 7 bases lay outside the gene matches. The CDR3 runs to 15 residues. CDR3 region: CASSQRGGGWETQYF. DNA of the CDR3: TGCGCCAGCAGCCAAAGAGGCGGGGGGTGGGAGACCCAGTACTTC.

The sample holds a few counts of this clone. V is TRBV27 and J is TRBJ1-1; maybe TRBD1 (6 bases). CDR1 and CDR2 (germline): MNHEY, SMNVEV (reference sequence). CDR3 length: 13 amino acids. Trimming removed 10 bases from V and 2 bases from J, with 14 bases in between. CDR3 sequence: CATYRASNTEAFF. Written as DNA, the CDR3 is TGTGCCACCTACAGGGCCTCTAACACTGAAGCTTTCTTT.

The chain couples TRBV28 to TRBJ2-7; no clear D. Germline lookup yields CDR1 MDHEN and CDR2 SYDVKM. The CDR3 runs to 14 residues. The V and J ends lost 10 bases and 4 bases respectively, with 20 bases between them. The CDR3 loop reads CATSPARRRYEQYF. Here the CDR3 DNA reads TGTGCCACCTCCCCCGCAAGGAGACGATACGAGCAGTACTTC. The full variable domain, completed using reference TRBV28 and TRBJ2-7, is DVKVTQSSRYLVKRTGEKVFLECVQDMDHENMFWYRQDPGLGLRLIYFSYDVKMKEKGDIPEGYSVSREKKERFSLILESASTNQTSMYLCATSPARRRYEQYFGPGTRLTVT.

This chain uses TRBV30 with TRBJ2-7; 7 bases line up with TRBD2. The junction had 10 bases not matched to a gene; V was cut back by 4 bases and J by 4 bases. The CDR3 consists of 14 residues. Germline CDR1 GTSNPN, CDR2 SVGIG (reference sequence). The CDR3 sequence: CAWKNWRERYEQYF. The CDR3 region has the DNA TGTGCCTGGAAAAACTGGCGGGAGCGGTACGAGCAGTACTTC.

This sequence joins TRBV4-2 and TRBJ1-5; 10 nucleotides align to TRBD1. Per the germline V gene, CDR1 is LGHNA and CDR2 is YNFKEQ. The CDR3 extends over 19 amino acids. After removal of 3 bases from V and 0 bases from J, the junction contained 11 bases not matched to a gene. The CDR3 nucleotides read TGTGCCAGCAGCCAGGAGACCGGGACAGGGGTTCTTAGCAATCAGCCCCAGCATTTT. Protein product: CASSQETGTGVLSNQPQHF.

This clone was detected once. The chain carries TRBV28 and TRBJ2-1, with 9 positions matching TRBD2. The V gene end was trimmed by 7 bases and the J gene end by 6 bases; junction bases not matched to a gene: 10. The CDR3 loop spans 15 amino acids. From germline, CDR1 is MDHEN and CDR2 SYDVKM. The chain's CDR3 is CASTPAGGPSNEQFF. The CDR3 nucleotides read TGTGCCAGCACCCCCGCGGGAGGGCCGTCCAATGAGCAGTTCTTC.

This clone is a singleton in its sample. V gene TRBV7-3 combines with J gene TRBJ2-1, with 7 bases lining up with TRBD2. V shed 4 bases, J shed 6 bases, and the junction held 9 bases outside the gene matches. CDR3 length: 15 residues. Germline-derived CDR1 and CDR2 are SGHTA and FQGTGA. In DNA form, the CDR3 reads TGTGCCAGCAGCTGGCGGGGGAACCGGGCCAATGAGCAGTTCTTC. It codes for CASSWRGNRANEQFF. Full variable domain (remainder filled in from reference TRBV7-3 and TRBJ2-1): GAGVSQTPSNKVTEKGKYVELRCDPISGHTALYWYRQSLGQGPEFLIYFQGTGAADDSGLPNDRFFAVRPEGSVSTLKIQRTERGDSAVYLCASSWRGNRANEQFFGPGTRLTVL.

CDR3 nucleotide sequence: TGTGCCAGCAGTTACGACAGGGAAAGTAGCGAGCAGTTCTTC. It codes for CASSYDRESSEQFF. This sequence joins TRBV27 and TRBJ2-1; TRBD1 agrees at 7 bases. Germline values: CDR1 MNHEY, CDR2 SMNVEV (reference sequence). There are 14 residues in the CDR3. J lost 10 bases, V lost 4 bases, and 10 bases had no gene match.